Shown below are 25 T cell receptor beta chains from a single sample sequenced in a study of CD8+ T cells in alopecia areata. RNA extraction was followed by reverse transcription into cDNA, which acted as the sequencing template. The method was immunoSEQ multiplex PCR; TCRdb's version includes in-frame clones alone and lacks a portion of them. Listed for the sample are about 110,000 clones, none seen a single time. The material sequenced was lesional skin. These receptors came from a C3H/HeJ mouse with alopecia areata. The MHC haplotype of this mouse line is H2-k.

As for this clone: Genes and germline are mouse. Read sequence stops 4 residues before the CDR3 end, and the germline J gene provides the missing end. The chain uses TRBV13-3 and TRBJ1-4, with 9 bases matching TRBD1. Germline V gives CDR1 NNHDY, CDR2 SYVADS. This CDR3 has 16 amino acids. J gave up 4 bases and V 3 bases, and 7 bases lay outside the gene matches. The CDR3 sequence: CASSGTGERGNERLFF. The DNA read from the CDR3 is TGTGCCAGCAGTGGGACAGGGGAAAGAGGCAACGAA.

As to this clone: Gene names are the mouse ones. The CDR3 end is not reached by the read, which stops 4 residues before it; the germline J gene fills it in. The rearrangement uses TRBV1 and TRBJ2-2; 8 bases are shared with TRBD2. This CDR3 comprises 15 residues. The trim removed 5 bases at V and 0 bases at J, leaving 2 bases unmatched. CDR1 is NSQYPW and CDR2 is LRSPGD in the germline V gene (reference sequence). This CDR3 is CTCSTGGANTGQLYF. Incomplete CDR3 DNA: TGCACCTGCAGTACTGGGGGTGCAAACACCGGG.

This clone appeared many times. Here the gene names and germline are mouse. The read ends 4 residues before the CDR3 terminus; that terminus is restored from the germline J gene. The chain uses TRBV13-3 and TRBJ1-1; no definite D call. The CDR3 sequence is 12 residues long. The germline gives CDR1 NNHDY, CDR2 SYVADS. The CDR3 sequence: CASSETRSEVFF. CDR3 DNA (partial): TGTGCCAGCAGTGAAACACGGTCA.

A word on this clone: Gene labels here are mouse ones. The read ends 4 residues shy of where the CDR3 ends; the end is completed using the germline J gene. The rearrangement links TRBV1 to TRBJ2-2; 7 bases map to TRBD2. This CDR3 spans 16 amino acids. Germline values: CDR1 NSQYPW, CDR2 LRSPGD (reference sequence). The V segment lost 0 bases and the J segment 5 bases; nucleotides outside the gene matches: 6. CDR3 region: CTCSADVGGRTGQLYF. The CDR3 bases that were read are TGCACCTGCAGTGCAGATGTGGGGGGAAGAACCGGG.

This clone was observed a handful of times. Gene names are the mouse ones. The CDR3 is cut off 4 residues early in the read; its end comes from the germline J gene. This chain links TRBV13-3 with TRBJ2-2; 10 bases agree with TRBD2. This CDR3 is built from 15 residues. The junction had 5 bases not matched to a gene; V was cut back by 5 bases and J by 4 bases. From germline, CDR1 is NNHDY and CDR2 SYVADS. Partial CDR3 DNA: TGTGCCAGCAGCGCTGGGGGGGCGGCCACCGGG. It encodes CASSAGGAATG. The full CDR3 is CASSAGGAATGQLYF.

About this clone itself: Gene labels here are mouse ones. The read comes to an end 4 residues before the CDR3 does, leaving the germline J gene to fill in the end. The chain joins TRBV13-3 to TRBJ2-3; weak D call: TRBD2 (5 bases). The V gene's germline CDR1 is NNHDY and CDR2 SYVADS. The CDR3 covers 15 residues. With 6 bases removed from V and 0 bases from J, the gap between germline ends came to 14 bases. Partial CDR3 DNA: TGTGCCAGCACCCCACTGGCCTCTAGTGCAGAA. Translated: CASTPLASSAE. The complete CDR3 sequence is CASTPLASSAETLYF.

This clone was seen a few times. The germline and genes are mouse ones. Read coverage stops 4 residues before the CDR3 terminus; the germline J gene supplies the remainder. The chain uses TRBV13-1 and TRBJ2-4; TRBD2 agrees at 11 bases. Germline V gene sequence: CDR1 NSHNY, CDR2 SYGAGN. Trimming cost V 0 bases and J 2 bases; bases outside gene matches: 2. CDR3 length: 16 residues. This CDR3 reads CASSDEDWGDQNTLYF. The CDR3 DNA, read in part, is TGTGCCAGCAGTGATGAGGACTGGGGGGATCAAAAC.

This clone was counted a few times. Genes and germline come from the mouse. CDR3 in amino acids: CASSATTYNERLFF. The CDR3 DNA, read in part, is TGTGCCAGCAGTGCCACAACATACAACGAA. The V call is TRBV13-3, the J call TRBJ1-4, with D unresolved. Read coverage stops 4 residues before the CDR3 terminus; the germline J gene supplies the remainder. CDR3 size: 14 residues. Germline V CDR1 and CDR2: NNHDY, SYVADS. The V end lost 3 bases, the J end lost 4 bases, and 10 bases lay between the germline ends. Full variable domain (missing parts from reference TRBV13-3 and TRBJ1-4): EAAVTQSPRSKVAVTGGKVTLSCHQTNNHDYMYWYRQDTGHGLRLIHYSYVADSTEKGDIPDGYKASRPSQENFSLILELASLSQTAVYFCASSATTYNERLFFGHGTKLSVL.

The table lists this clone with a few counts. Gene names are mouse gene names. The sequenced CDR3 bases are TGTGCTAGCAGTAGTACAGGGAGCTCCTAT. This sequence encodes CASSSTGSSY. The CDR3, in full, reads CASSSTGSSYEQYF. The rearrangement uses TRBV17 and TRBJ2-7; TRBD1 might be the D (6 bases). The CDR3 end falls 4 residues outside the read, so it is completed with the germline J gene. Germline V lookup: CDR1 MNHDT, CDR2 YYDKIL. V lost 3 bases, J lost 0 bases, and 9 bases lay in between. The CDR3 runs 14 residues.

There are a few counts of this clone. Gene labels here are mouse ones. The read falls 4 residues short of the CDR3 end, and the missing part is taken from the germline J gene. J is TRBJ1-4 and V is TRBV16, with D possibly being TRBD1 (6 bases). Germline CDR1 reads SGHSA; CDR2 reads FRNQAP. This CDR3 has 17 residues. V was shortened by 5 bases and J by 0 bases, with 16 bases between the two germline ends. Partial CDR3 DNA: TGTGCAAGCAGCCCCAATCCGGGACATATTTCCAACGAA. Translation: CASSPNPGHISNE. The complete CDR3 sequence is CASSPNPGHISNERLFF.

With regard to this clone: The gene names here belong to mouse. The sequence runs out 4 residues before the end of the CDR3; the remainder is reconstructed from the germline J gene. This chain uses TRBV13-1 with TRBJ2-5; 9 nucleotides line up with TRBD1. V shed 0 bases and J 3 bases; nucleotides not matched to a gene: 2. Germline CDR1 is NSHNY and CDR2 is SYGAGN. The CDR3 covers 15 residues. The CDR3 DNA, read in part, is TGTGCCAGCAGTGATGCAGACAGGGGGCAAGAC. It is translated as CASSDADRGQD. The CDR3 reads in full as CASSDADRGQDTQYF.

Comment on this clone: At residue 12, the TCRdb protein departs from the DNA translation, so the protein shown here was derived from the DNA itself. Gene labels here are mouse ones. The CDR3 goes on 3 residues after the read ends, and that part is filled in from the germline J gene. This chain connects TRBV13-2 to TRBJ1-3, with TRBD1 as a possible D gene (5 bases). This CDR3 has 15 amino acids. The V end was cut by 0 bases, the J end by 3 bases, with 10 bases between. Germline V gives CDR1 NNHNN, CDR2 SYGAGS (reference sequence). This chain's CDR3 is CASGDAARDGNTLYF. CDR3 DNA (partial): TGTGCCAGCGGTGATGCAGCCAGGGATGGAAATACG.

This clone was observed a handful of times. Each gene name is a mouse one. Read coverage stops 4 residues before the CDR3 terminus; the germline J gene supplies the remainder. The chain recombines TRBV13-3 with TRBJ1-2; D is ambiguous. CDR3 length equals 14 residues. Trimming took off 0 bases at V and 0 bases at J, with 6 bases between the two ends. Germline assignment: CDR1 NNHDY and CDR2 SYVADS. The DNA read from the CDR3 is TGTGCCAGCAGTGATGCGAGGTCAAACTCC. It yields the protein CASSDARSNS. The complete CDR3 sequence is CASSDARSNSDYTF.

Only a few counts were recorded for this clone. Gene names and germline refer to mouse. The DNA ends 4 residues before the CDR3 does, and the rest of the CDR3 is filled in from the germline J gene. The chain recombines TRBV1 with TRBJ2-5, with 7 bases matching TRBD1. CDR3 length: 16 residues. Per germline, CDR1 NSQYPW and CDR2 LRSPGD (reference sequence). The V gene end was trimmed by 0 bases and the J gene end by 0 bases; junction bases not matched to a gene: 3. The DNA read from the CDR3 is TGCACCTGCAGTGCAGAGGGACAGAATAACCAAGAC. It encodes CTCSAEGQNNQD. The whole CDR3 protein is CTCSAEGQNNQDTQYF.

Comments on this clone: Gene names are mouse gene names. The DNA ends 4 residues before the CDR3 does, and the rest of the CDR3 is filled in from the germline J gene. This chain uses TRBV12-1 with TRBJ2-1, with 11 bases identical to TRBD1. Germline assignment: CDR1 SGHSN and CDR2 HYEKVE. The CDR3 contains 15 residues. Unmatched junction bases numbered 2, after V lost 2 bases and J lost 3 bases. This CDR3 is CASSPGTGGYAEQFF. The sequenced part of the CDR3 DNA is TGTGCCAGCTCTCCCGGGACAGGGGGCTATGCT. Full variable domain (missing parts from reference TRBV12-1 and TRBJ2-1): DSGVVQSPRHIIKEKGGRSVLTCIPISGHSNVVWYQQTLGKELKFLIQHYEKVERDKGFLPSRFSVQQFDDYHSEMNMSALELEDSAMYFCASSPGTGGYAEQFFGPGTRLTVL.

This clone occurred a few times. Any gene name here is a mouse gene name. Read sequence stops 4 residues before the CDR3 end, and the germline J gene provides the missing end. The rearrangement joins TRBV13-1 to TRBJ2-7; TRBD2 agrees at 10 bases. The CDR3 covers 14 residues. Looked up from germline, CDR1 is NSHNY and CDR2 is SYGAGN. J gave up 3 bases and V 3 bases, and 3 bases lay outside the gene matches. The CDR3 is CASSGGTGVYEQYF. The CDR3 bases that were read are TGTGCCAGCAGTGGGGGGACTGGGGTCTAT.

A note on this clone: Gene names follow the mouse nomenclature. The CDR3 end lies 4 residues beyond the end of the read and is filled in from the germline J gene. This rearrangement joins TRBV13-2 to TRBJ2-5; 8 positions match TRBD2. CDR1 and CDR2 from the germline V gene are NNHNN and SYGAGS (reference sequence). CDR3 length: 15 amino acids. V shed 0 bases, J shed 1 base, and the junction held 1 base outside the gene matches. CDR3 bases read: TGTGCCAGCGGTGATGTACTGGGGGACCAAGAC. This codes for CASGDVLGDQD. The full CDR3 reads CASGDVLGDQDTQYF.

This clone appeared a few times. At residue 13, the DNA translation does not agree with TCRdb's protein; the protein displayed here is the one encoded by the DNA. This may arise from a read error, as a much more abundant clone is one base away. Gene and germline names: mouse. The read comes to an end 3 residues before the CDR3 does, leaving the germline J gene to fill in the end. This chain uses TRBV13-1 with TRBJ1-6, with D possibly TRBD1 on 6 matching bases. TRBJ1-6 is flagged as an ORF with uncertain function. The ends were cut back, 0 bases at V and 0 bases at J, with 7 bases in the middle. Germline V gene lookup returns CDR1 NSHNY and CDR2 SYGAGN. The CDR3 runs to 16 residues. The sequenced CDR3 bases are TGTGCCAGCAGTGATGACAGGGCTTCCTATAATTCGCCC. Translated: CASSDDRASYNSP. The full CDR3 sequence reads CASSDDRASYNSPLYF.

This clone was counted between two and nine times. Gene and germline names: mouse. The read falls 4 residues short of the CDR3 end, and the missing part is taken from the germline J gene. The chain employs TRBV13-3 and TRBJ2-5, with 9 positions matching TRBD2. Germline values: CDR1 NNHDY, CDR2 SYVADS. The CDR3 totals 14 residues. CDR3 sequence: CASSGGLGSDTQYF. The CDR3 DNA, read in part, is TGTGCCAGCAGTGGGGGACTGGGAAGTGAC.

The table lists this clone with many counts. Genes and germline are mouse. The read stops 4 residues short of the end of the CDR3; the missing end is completed from the germline J gene. The V gene is TRBV13-3, the J gene TRBJ1-2; the D gene is possibly TRBD1 (5 bases). Germline CDR1 NNHDY, CDR2 SYVADS. Deletions cut 4 bases from V and 0 bases from J, with 10 bases between. The CDR3 extends over 14 amino acids. CDR3 sequence reads: CASSLSTANSDYTF. The CDR3 bases that were read are TGTGCCAGCAGTCTCTCGACAGCAAACTCC.

Concerning this clone itself: Gene and germline names: mouse. The sequence runs out 4 residues before the end of the CDR3; the remainder is reconstructed from the germline J gene. The rearrangement uses TRBV19 and TRBJ2-5; TRBD1 matches at 9 bases. CDR1 and CDR2 from the germline V gene are FNHDT and SITEND (reference sequence). V gave up 5 bases and J gave up 2 bases; unmatched junction bases: 6. The CDR3 consists of 15 residues. The CDR3 region is CASRSPGQGQDTQYF. The CDR3 DNA, read in part, is TGTGCCAGCAGATCCCCGGGACAGGGCCAAGAC.

This clone was observed a handful of times. Gene names are mouse gene names. The read ends 4 residues early relative to the CDR3; the germline J gene fills the gap. The same CDR3 also results from other DNA sequences found in this sample. The chain is built from TRBV13-1 and TRBJ2-2; tentative D call: TRBD2 (5 bases). The germline V gene has CDR1 NSHNY and CDR2 SYGAGN. The germline V and J ends were trimmed by 1 base and 3 bases, with 10 bases remaining between them. This CDR3 contains 15 residues. CDR3 loop: CASSDPGGDTGQLYF. The CDR3 bases that were read are TGTGCCAGCAGTGATCCGGGTGGGGACACCGGG.

In its sample, this clone was seen many times. The germline and genes are mouse ones. Read data end 4 residues before the CDR3 end; the end is taken from the germline J gene. This rearrangement joins TRBV13-3 to TRBJ2-2; 8 nucleotides line up with TRBD1. There are 17 residues in the CDR3. The germline CDR1 and CDR2 sequences are NNHDY and SYVADS. The V segment lost 3 bases and the J segment 2 bases; nucleotides outside the gene matches: 9. Here the CDR3 reads CASSGSPGQENTGQLYF. The CDR3 bases that were read are TGTGCCAGCAGTGGGTCTCCGGGACAGGAGAACACCGGG.

Comments on this clone: Genes and germline come from the mouse. The CDR3 end is not reached by the read, which stops 4 residues before it; the germline J gene fills it in. The same CDR3 also results from other DNA sequences found in this sample. The chain combines TRBV13-3 with TRBJ2-7, with D maybe TRBD1 (7 bases). CDR3 length equals 15 residues. The germline V gene has CDR1 NNHDY and CDR2 SYVADS. CDR3 in amino acids: CASSDEGGGLYEQYF. Incomplete CDR3 DNA: TGTGCCAGCAGTGATGAAGGAGGGGGCCTGTAT.

The table lists this clone with a few counts. Genes and germline are mouse. The sequence runs out 4 residues before the end of the CDR3; the remainder is reconstructed from the germline J gene. The chain combines TRBV5 with TRBJ1-1; a possible D gene is TRBD1 (6 bases). This CDR3 region has 12 residues. CDR1 and CDR2 (germline): LGHNA, YNLKQL (reference sequence). The CDR3 protein is CASSQDRGEVFF. The covered CDR3 bases are TGTGCCAGCAGCCAAGACAGGGGA.